This entry features one T cell receptor (beta chain) sequence. Alongside a J-beta primer mix, a sample-barcoded 5' primer served in a second PCR lasting about 7 to 12 cycles. MiXCR, run by TCRdb on the 5' RACE reads, gives a single entry per CDR3 protein. The table shows around 850,000 distinct CDR3 sequences, with around 36% occurring only once. The entry originates in a study of blood T cells in healthy people across ages. In the study overall: Template switching retrieved approximately one barcoded beta molecule for each two T cells.

The CDR3 contains 18 residues. J gave up 7 bases and V 4 bases, and 20 bases lay outside the gene matches. Germline CDR1 and CDR2: MGHRA and YSYEKL. Isolated per sample were at least 7 million PBMCs. This TCR came from a man between 18 and 29 years old in good health. Sequences were obtained from blood. This chain links TRBV4-1 with TRBJ2-7; TRBD2 matches at 9 bases. CDR3: CASSPWAESSAGGYEQYF. The CDR3, as DNA: TGCGCCAGCAGCCCGTGGGCTGAAAGTTCAGCGGGGGGCTATGAGCAGTACTTC.